The 15 T cell receptor beta chains below were found in one sample sequenced in a study of naive and memory T cell subsets (dated by TCRdb to the late 2010s). The receptor library was made with UMI-ligation and nested PCR. Sequencer: Illumina MiSeq. The beta constant-region primer consisted of an equimolar mixture of two oligonucleotides that together covered TRBC1 and TRBC2. The ligated cDNA went through four rounds of PCR with nested alpha and beta constant-region primers together with the SP2 primer. The public reads were reanalyzed by TCRdb: fastp trimming at Q25, MiXCR alignment, in-frame beta chains only. A single entry per CDR3 protein holds the most common genes and DNA from its merged rows. Present in this sample are roughly 140,000 distinct CDR3 sequences, approximately 18% of which were seen just once. The ten largest make up 0.5% to 0.75% of the sample. Study-level results and caveats: A few larger clonotypes were present in naive repertoires, especially CD8 naive repertoires, and these clonotypes were possibly memory cells re-expressing CD45RA.

Their cognate antigens are unknown. Sequenced input: naive CD8+ T cells from blood. Read against the paper, the sample's cell subset or site label means: naive T cells, CD45RA high CD27+. The receptor set was obtained from a human donor in good health.

This clonotype was picked up a small number of times. The gene calls are TRBV6-2 or TRBV6-3 and TRBJ2-3; TRBD2 matches 7 bases. This CDR3 comprises 13 residues. J was trimmed by 10 bases and V by 5 bases; bases with no gene match: 9. Germline CDR1 is MNHEY and CDR2 is SVGEGT. The CDR3 reads CASSPSGRGAQYF. The CDR3 DNA reads TGTGCCAGCAGTCCTAGCGGAAGAGGAGCGCAGTATTTT.

The J gene is TRBJ2-7, the V gene TRBV28; TRBD1 is a possible D gene (5 bases). This CDR3 has 13 amino acids. The germline CDR1 and CDR2 sequences are MDHEN and SYDVKM. Trimming pared 3 bases from V and 6 bases from J, leaving 12 bases between. The chain's CDR3 is CASSFRQGGEQYF. For the CDR3, the DNA is TGTGCCAGCAGTTTCCGCCAGGGTGGCGAGCAGTACTTC.

This clonotype was detected a few times. The chain employs TRBV19 and TRBJ2-4, with D maybe TRBD2 (7 bases). This CDR3 region has 15 residues. The V end was cut by 5 bases, the J end by 7 bases, with 18 bases between. Looked up from germline, CDR1 is LNHDA and CDR2 is SQIVND (reference sequence). DNA for the CDR3: TGTGCCAGTAGTTCCCCCCCGGGGGGCGGGAACATTCAGTACTTC. It encodes CASSSPPGGGNIQYF.

This clonotype was counted a few times. The CDR3, as DNA: TGTGCCAGCCGGCTGGGCGAGTCTAATGAAAAACTGTTTTTT. Amino acids: CASRLGESNEKLFF. The chain employs TRBV27 and TRBJ1-4, with unresolved D. Germline V gene lookup returns CDR1 MNHEY and CDR2 SMNVEV (reference sequence). The CDR3 is 14 amino acids. Deletions cut 8 bases from V and 3 bases from J, with 13 bases between. Supplemented by reference TRBV27 and TRBJ1-4, the full variable domain reads EAQVTQNPRYLITVTGKKLTVTCSQNMNHEYMSWYRQDPGLGLRQIYYSMNVEVTDKGDVPEGYKVSRKEKRNFPLILESPSPNQTSLYFCASRLGESNEKLFFGSGTQLSVL.

The chain has TRBV5-1 and TRBJ2-5; D possibly uses TRBD1 or TRBD2 (5 bases each). V lost 6 bases and J lost 1, with 13 bases in between. Germline V gene lookup returns CDR1 SGHRS and CDR2 YFSETQ. CDR3 length: 14 residues. The CDR3 region has the DNA TGCGCCAGCAAGGATGGGGGAGTCCAAGAGACCCAGTACTTC. This sequence encodes CASKDGGVQETQYF. Supplemented by reference TRBV5-1 and TRBJ2-5, the full variable domain reads KAGVTQTPRYLIKTRGQQVTLSCSPISGHRSVSWYQQTPGQGLQFLFEYFSETQRNKGNFPGRFSGRQFSNSRSEMNVSTLELGDSALYLCASKDGGVQETQYFGPGTRLLVL.

The chain employs TRBV5-1 and TRBJ2-7, with 8 bases that match TRBD2. CDR3 size: 13 residues. From germline, CDR1 is SGHRS and CDR2 YFSETQ. J was trimmed by 2 bases and V by 5 bases; bases with no gene match: 3. The CDR3 loop is CASSPAGAYEQYF. In DNA, the CDR3 is TGCGCCAGCAGTCCAGCGGGAGCCTACGAGCAGTACTTC.

J is TRBJ1-1 and V is TRBV4-3, with 7 bases identical to TRBD1. The CDR3 is 15 amino acids. CDR1 is LGHNA and CDR2 is YSLEER in the germline V gene. V lost 3 bases to trimming and J lost 0 bases; unmatched junction nucleotides: 4. Here the CDR3 DNA reads TGCGCCAGCAGCCACCGACAGGGTGTGAACACTGAAGCTTTCTTT. Translating gives CASSHRQGVNTEAFF.

This chain uses TRBV27 with TRBJ1-2; D not resolved. CDR1 and CDR2 from the germline V gene are MNHEY and SMNVEV (reference sequence). Deletions cut 0 bases from V and 6 bases from J, with 14 bases between. This CDR3 has 15 residues. In DNA form, the CDR3 reads TGTGCCAGCAGTTTATCGGACGGGTCCCTCCATGGCTACACCTTC. It specifies CASSLSDGSLHGYTF.

The chain recombines TRBV7-9 with TRBJ1-1; D not certain. Trimming pared 1 base from V and 6 bases from J, leaving 9 bases between. The CDR3 runs to 13 residues. Per the germline V gene, CDR1 is SEHNR and CDR2 is FQNEAQ (reference sequence). In nucleotides, the CDR3 is TGTGCCAGCAGCTTAGAGACGGCTGCTGAAGCTTTCTTT. Translation gives CASSLETAAEAFF.

This clonotype was counted ten times or more. This sequence joins TRBV12-3 or TRBV12-4 and TRBJ1-4; D ambiguous. Trimming removed 1 base at V and 7 bases at J, with 10 bases between. There are 14 residues in the CDR3. The CDR3 sequence: CASSLVQSGEKLFF. The CDR3 DNA reads as TGTGCCAGCAGTTTAGTCCAGTCGGGTGAAAAACTGTTTTTT.

This clonotype was observed a single time. The gene calls are TRBV7-2 and TRBJ2-3; tentatively, D is TRBD1 (6 bases). Germline-derived CDR1 and CDR2 are SGHTA and FQGNSA. Trimming removed 5 bases from V and 3 bases from J, with 12 bases in between. CDR3 length equals 14 residues. CDR3 sequence reads: CASSGGFTTDTQYF. The DNA of the CDR3 is TGTGCCAGCAGCGGGGGCTTTACGACAGATACGCAGTATTTT. Supplemented by reference TRBV7-2 and TRBJ2-3, the full variable domain reads GAGVSQSPSNKVTEKGKDVELRCDPISGHTALYWYRQSLGQGLEFLIYFQGNSAPDKSGLPSDRFSAERTGGSVSTLTIQRTQQEDSAVYLCASSGGFTTDTQYFGPGTRLTVL.

The V call is TRBV12-3 or TRBV12-4, the J call TRBJ2-1; 9 bases map to TRBD2. The CDR3 is made up of 16 amino acids. After removal of 6 bases from V and 4 bases from J, the junction contained 10 bases not matched to a gene. The DNA for the CDR3 is TGTGCCAGCAGCCCTCGCGCTAGCGGGAATTACAATGAGCAGTTCTTC. It encodes CASSPRASGNYNEQFF.

This rearrangement joins TRBV6-5 to TRBJ2-3; D is perhaps TRBD1 or TRBD2 (5 bases each). The V gene's germline CDR1 is MNHEY and CDR2 SVGAGI. The CDR3 totals 14 residues. The V end was cut by 8 bases, the J end by 1 base, with 13 bases between. CDR3 sequence reads: CASGRGPGTDTQYF. The CDR3 DNA reads as TGTGCCAGCGGCCGGGGCCCTGGCACAGATACGCAGTATTTT.

The V gene is TRBV4-1, the J gene TRBJ2-7, with D uncertain. The CDR3 runs to 15 residues. Trimming took 1 base from V and 2 from J, leaving 12 bases between them. Germline CDR1 is MGHRA and CDR2 is YSYEKL. The CDR3 reads CASSQVSLDPYEQYF. CDR3 nucleotide sequence: TGCGCCAGCAGCCAAGTCTCCCTGGACCCCTACGAGCAGTACTTC.

The V call is TRBV9, the J call TRBJ2-1; D gene ambiguous. V dropped 3 bases and J dropped 9 bases, with 7 bases sitting between them. This CDR3 spans 11 amino acids. The germline gives CDR1 SGDLS, CDR2 YYNGEE. CDR3 residues: CASSAGREQFF. The CDR3 DNA reads TGTGCCAGCAGCGCCGGGCGTGAGCAGTTCTTC.